These T cell receptor beta chains were read from a single sample in a study of T cell responses to AZD1222 COVID-19 vaccine. Repertoires were generated with immunoSEQ multiplex PCR, while TCRdb's copy carries only in-frame clones and drops some. This table holds 95,000 to 110,000 clones, 93% found once. Sequenced material: peripheral blood, taken on day 0 of AZD1222 vaccination. The receptors here all came from an adult in good health. Each CDR3 is given with its conserved first and last residue. A D gene is named only where the DNA matches it firmly. Clone size is given for some rows only: seen once, a few or many times, or a class if the clone is expanded.

TRBV28	TRBJ2-1	NA	NA	11	CASSYYNEQFF	TGTGCCAGCAGTTACTACAATGAGCAGTTCTTC
TRBV28	TRBJ2-7	NA	NA	13	CASSLERRDEQYF	TGTGCCAGCAGTTTAGAAAGGAGGGACGAGCAGTACTTC
TRBV6-1	TRBJ2-1	NA	NA	18	CASSEGISLAGTNNEQFF	TGTGCCAGCAGTGAAGGGATTTCGCTAGCCGGCACAAATAATGAGCAGTTCTTC
TRBV7-9	TRBJ2-3	NA	NA	15	CASSLITGSTDTQYF	TGTGCCAGCAGCTTAATAACAGGCAGCACAGATACGCAGTATTTT
TRBV30	TRBJ2-1	NA	NA	15	CAWSPWERAYNEQFF	TGTGCCTGGAGTCCCTGGGAGAGGGCCTACAATGAGCAGTTCTTC
TRBV9	TRBJ2-3	NA	NA	13	CASSGGYTDTQYF	TGTGCCAGCAGCGGCGGGTACACAGATACGCAGTATTTT
TRBV6-5	TRBJ2-3	NA	TRBD2	15	CASSLGGGSFPTQYF	TGTGCCAGCAGCCTGGGCGGCGGGAGTTTTCCTACGCAGTATTTT
TRBV19	TRBJ1-1	NA	NA	12	CASSIGNTEAFF	TGTGCCAGTAGTATAGGTAACACTGAAGCTTTCTTT
TRBV27	TRBJ2-3	NA	NA	14	CASSLRDSTDTQYF	TGTGCCAGCAGTTTACGGGACAGCACAGATACGCAGTATTTT
TRBV11-2	TRBJ2-7	NA	NA	12	CASTRTTYEQYF	TGTGCCAGCACCCGGACGACCTACGAGCAGTACTTC
TRBV15	TRBJ2-3	NA	NA	14	CATSSWDSTDTQYF	TGTGCCACCAGCTCCTGGGACTCCACAGATACGCAGTATTTT
TRBV5-5	TRBJ2-1	NA	NA	16	CASSLDWAVEYNEQFF	TGTGCCAGCAGCTTGGATTGGGCAGTGGAATACAATGAGCAGTTCTTC
TRBV18	TRBJ2-7	NA	NA	13	CASSPNSPYEQYF	TGTGCCAGCTCACCGAATAGCCCCTACGAGCAGTACTTC
TRBV14	TRBJ2-1	NA	NA	14	CASSQKIAFNEQFF	TGTGCCAGCAGCCAAAAGATAGCGTTCAATGAGCAGTTCTTC
TRBV7-3	TRBJ2-3	once	NA	13	CASSSSGTDTQYF	TGTGCCAGCAGCTCAAGCGGGACAGATACGCAGTATTTT
TRBV19	TRBJ1-2	NA	NA	12	CASSISLQGYTF	TGTGCCAGTAGTATCTCACTGCAGGGCTACACCTTC
TRBV28	TRBJ1-2	NA	NA	15	CASSGESSAHYGYTF	TGTGCCAGCAGTGGTGAGTCTTCTGCGCACTATGGCTACACCTTC
TRBV6-1	TRBJ2-6	NA	NA	14	CASSDGSGANVLTF	TGTGCCAGCAGTGACGGCTCTGGGGCCAACGTCCTGACTTTC
TRBV11-2	TRBJ1-3	NA	TRBD1	17	CASSSSRTGTSGNTIYF	TGTGCCAGCAGCTCCTCCCGGACAGGGACATCCGGAAACACCATATATTTT
TRBV9	TRBJ1-2	NA	NA	15	CASSRLGGANYGYTF	TGTGCCAGCAGTCGGCTTGGAGGGGCAAACTATGGCTACACCTTC
TRBV7-2	TRBJ2-2	NA	NA	18	CASSLALRELYNTGELFF	TGTGCCAGCAGCTTAGCACTCCGGGAGTTATATAACACCGGGGAGCTGTTTTTT
TRBV30	TRBJ1-3	NA	TRBD1	15	CAWARYRGPGNTIYF	TGTGCCTGGGCCCGCTACAGGGGGCCCGGAAACACCATATATTTT
TRBV24-1	TRBJ1-2	NA	TRBD1	15	CATSDPGQGPYGYTF	TGTGCCACCAGTGACCCGGGACAGGGGCCCTATGGCTACACCTTC
TRBV7-9	TRBJ1-3	NA	NA	13	CASSWGSGNTIYF	TGTGCCAGCAGCTGGGGCTCTGGAAACACCATATATTTT
TRBV5-1	TRBJ2-3	NA	NA	14	CASSLGLEADTQYF	TGCGCCAGCAGCTTGGGGTTAGAAGCAGATACGCAGTATTTT
TRBV5-4	TRBJ2-7	NA	TRBD1	14	CASSLFAGGDEQYF	TGTGCCAGCAGCTTGTTTGCAGGGGGCGACGAGCAGTACTTC
TRBV28	TRBJ1-4	once	TRBD1	14	CATETGTGNEKLFF	TGTGCCACCGAAACCGGGACAGGGAATGAAAAACTGTTTTTT
TRBV29-1	TRBJ1-4	NA	NA	11	CSVEVNEKLFF	TGCAGCGTTGAAGTAAATGAAAAACTGTTTTTT
TRBV29-1	TRBJ2-7	NA	NA	16	CSATGPGLLSSYEQYF	TGCAGCGCCACCGGCCCGGGACTTCTAAGCTCCTACGAGCAGTACTTC
TRBV7-9	TRBJ2-2	NA	NA	13	CASSSEVAGELFF	TGTGCCAGCAGCTCAGAAGTCGCCGGGGAGCTGTTTTTT
TRBV28	TRBJ1-6	NA	TRBD1	15	CASSQHRQGGSPLHF	TGTGCCAGCAGTCAACATCGACAGGGAGGGTCACCCCTCCACTTT
TRBV19	TRBJ2-3	NA	NA	14	CASSIGQHTDTQYF	TGTGCCAGTAGTATAGGGCAGCACACAGATACGCAGTATTTT
TRBV27	TRBJ2-1	NA	NA	16	CASSLRLGSGGNEQFF	TGTGCCAGCAGTTTACGTCTCGGGAGTGGTGGCAATGAGCAGTTCTTC
TRBV6-5	TRBJ1-5	NA	TRBD1	13	CASREGQYQPQHF	TGTGCCAGCAGGGAGGGACAGTATCAGCCCCAGCATTTT
TRBV24-1	TRBJ2-5	NA	TRBD1	16	CATSDWGTGDQETQYF	TGTGCCACCAGTGATTGGGGGACAGGGGATCAAGAGACCCAGTACTTC
TRBV2	TRBJ1-1	NA	TRBD1	13	CASSETGGSEAFF	TGTGCCAGCAGCGAAACAGGGGGCTCTGAAGCTTTCTTT
TRBV30	TRBJ2-5	NA	NA	14	CAWSVRTAGETQYF	TGTGCCTGGAGTGTACGAACGGCGGGAGAGACCCAGTACTTC
TRBV11-3	TRBJ2-6	NA	TRBD1	17	CASSPGQARGGANVLTF	TGTGCCAGCAGCCCCGGACAGGCCAGAGGTGGGGCCAACGTCCTGACTTTC
TRBV7-2	TRBJ1-2	NA	NA	13	CASRVGRGYGYTF	TGTGCCAGCAGAGTGGGGAGAGGTTATGGCTACACCTTC
TRBV3-1/TRBV3-2	TRBJ2-7	NA	TRBD1	16	CASSPLTGTGQYEQYF	TGTGCCAGCAGCCCACTAACCGGGACAGGGCAATACGAGCAGTACTTC